The 30 T cell receptor beta chains reported below all come from one sample, sequenced in a study of cytomegalovirus exposure and HLA in healthy donors. The PCR had 60 Vbeta and 13 Jbeta primers. Using immunoSEQ multiplex PCR, the repertoire was profiled, and TCRdb retains in-frame clones only, with some absent. The sample holds approximately 140,000 clones, just over 65% seen once. Sequenced: PBMCs. These receptors all come from a woman aged 55-69 years in good health and CMV-seronegative.

The chain carries TRBV29-1 and TRBJ1-2; D might be TRBD1 (6 bases). The V end lost 6 bases, the J end lost 1 base, and 12 bases lay between the germline ends. The CDR3 is made up of 13 amino acids. Germline V CDR1 and CDR2: SQVTM, ANQGSEA. CDR3 sequence reads: CSVHDRFNYGYTF. DNA of the CDR3: TGCAGCGTCCACGACAGGTTTAACTATGGCTACACCTTC.

Comments on this clone: One end of the junction fails to match germline, which may point to a read error. The chain is built from TRBV5-1 and TRBJ1-2; D remains ambiguous. The CDR3 is 9 residues long. The germline gives CDR1 SGHRS, CDR2 YFSETQ. Written as DNA, the CDR3 is TGCGCCAGCAGCTTGAGAGGGCCATTC. Its protein product is CASSLRGPF.

This clone was counted a single time. The J gene is TRBJ2-3, the V gene TRBV19; the match to TRBD1 covers 11 bases. The germline V gene encodes CDR1 LNHDA and CDR2 SQIVND (reference sequence). V was pared by 7 bases and J by 4 bases, with 1 base of the junction left unmatched. The CDR3 runs to 13 residues. The CDR3 sequence: CASKGQGADTQYF. CDR3 nucleotides: TGTGCCAGTAAGGGACAGGGGGCAGATACGCAGTATTTT.

V is TRBV11-2 and J is TRBJ2-7; 8 nucleotides agree with TRBD1. Germline trimming cut 5 bases from V and 9 bases from J; bases unmatched to any gene: 15. Germline V gives CDR1 SGHAT, CDR2 FQNNGV. This CDR3 contains 15 residues. The CDR3 reads CASSTGQDVGIGQYF. Written as DNA, the CDR3 is TGTGCCAGCAGCACGGGACAGGACGTCGGAATAGGGCAGTACTTC.

The chain links TRBV4-1 to TRBJ1-5; 7 positions agree with TRBD1. J was trimmed by 6 bases and V by 4 bases; bases with no gene match: 6. The CDR3 spans 14 residues. From germline, CDR1 is MGHRA and CDR2 YSYEKL. CDR3 amino acids: CASSPRGQSQPQHF. CDR3 in DNA: TGCGCCAGCAGCCCACGGGGACAGAGTCAGCCCCAGCATTTT.

The V and J genes are TRBV6-1 and TRBJ2-2, with D possibly being TRBD2 (6 bases). Looked up from germline, CDR1 is MNHNS and CDR2 is SASEGT. CDR3 length: 12 residues. V lost 10 bases, J lost 4 bases, and 10 bases lay in between. CDR3 protein: CATHGGTGELFF. CDR3 nucleotide sequence: TGTGCCACGCACGGGGGCACCGGGGAGCTGTTTTTT.

This clone was seen only a few times. The genes are TRBV7-2 and TRBJ2-7, with D possibly TRBD2 on 5 matching bases. Germline-derived CDR1 and CDR2 are SGHTA and FQGNSA. This CDR3 contains 12 residues. The V gene lost 6 bases and the J gene lost 7 bases, with 13 bases spanning the gap. In DNA, the CDR3 is TGTGCCAGCAGGTTTTCCTCGGGGGAGCAGTACTTC. Translating gives CASRFSSGEQYF.

This clone was seen only a few times. This chain's CDR3 is CASSFLPTSGGTPPYEQYF. The CDR3 DNA is TGTGCCAGCAGTTTTCTGCCGACTAGCGGGGGAACCCCCCCCTACGAGCAGTACTTC. The chain has TRBV11-2 and TRBJ2-5; 12 bases are a match to TRBD2. Matching the DNA end better, TRBJ2-7 makes the J call doubtful. CDR1 is SGHAT, CDR2 FQNNGV, per germline. There are 19 residues in the CDR3.

J is TRBJ2-2 and V is TRBV28; 9 bases are shared with TRBD2. This CDR3 contains 16 residues. The germline V gene has CDR1 MDHEN and CDR2 SYDVKM. V shed 2 bases, J shed 5 bases, and the junction held 6 bases outside the gene matches. The CDR3 DNA sequence: TGTGCCAGCAGTTTAATTGGAGCGGGAGGTACCGGGGAGCTGTTTTTT. Protein sequence: CASSLIGAGGTGELFF.

This chain uses TRBV25-1 with TRBJ2-6; 7 nucleotides agree with TRBD1. The CDR3 is made up of 18 amino acids. V shed 5 bases, J shed 0 bases, and the junction held 10 bases outside the gene matches. The germline V gene has CDR1 MGHDK and CDR2 SYGVNS. DNA of the CDR3: TGTGCCAGCAGTCCCGAGACAGGGTTCCCCTCTGGGGCCAACGTCCTGACTTTC. Translation gives CASSPETGFPSGANVLTF.

The chain has TRBV18 and TRBJ1-3; D remains ambiguous. Per the germline V gene, CDR1 is KGHSH and CDR2 is LQKENI. This CDR3 is built from 15 residues. V was shortened by 3 bases and J by 0 bases, with 9 bases between the two germline ends. The CDR3 nucleotides are TGTGCCAGCTCACCCCCGCGGAGCTCTGGAAACACCATATATTTT. The encoded protein is CASSPPRSSGNTIYF.

This clone was seen a few times. The V call is TRBV6-1, the J call TRBJ2-2; weak D call: TRBD2 (6 bases). The V and J ends lost 4 bases and 6 bases respectively, with 12 bases between them. Germline CDR1 reads MNHNS; CDR2 reads SASEGT. CDR3 length equals 14 residues. CDR3 in DNA: TGTGCCAGCAGTGCAGGGCCTAGCGCCGGGGAGCTGTTTTTT. Its translation is CASSAGPSAGELFF.

J is TRBJ1-4 and V is TRBV5-1, with 7 bases aligning to TRBD1. The CDR3 extends over 16 amino acids. The ends lost 4 bases at V and 0 bases at J; junction bases unmatched: 6. Germline assignment: CDR1 SGHRS and CDR2 YFSETQ. The CDR3 nucleotides are TGCGCCAGCAGCCGGGGACAGACGACAACTAATGAAAAACTGTTTTTT. It codes for CASSRGQTTTNEKLFF.

The gene calls are TRBV11-1 and TRBJ2-1; D may be TRBD1 (5 bases). This CDR3 contains 13 residues. Germline loops: CDR1 SGHAT, CDR2 FQDESV (reference sequence). The germline V and J ends were trimmed by 5 bases and 3 bases, with 8 bases remaining between them. In nucleotides, the CDR3 is TGTGCCAGCAGCCGGACATTCTACAATGAGCAGTTCTTC. This sequence encodes CASSRTFYNEQFF.

V gene TRBV9 combines with J gene TRBJ2-7, with TRBD1 as a possible D gene (6 bases). The CDR3 loop spans 17 amino acids. V dropped 6 bases and J dropped 0 bases, with 22 bases sitting between them. Germline V gives CDR1 SGDLS, CDR2 YYNGEE. The CDR3 sequence: CASILILDRRRSYEQYF. The CDR3 nucleotides read TGTGCCAGCATCCTCATTTTAGACAGGCGACGCTCCTACGAGCAGTACTTC.

The V and J genes are TRBV5-1 and TRBJ2-5; no clear D gene. The J call may be wrong; the DNA end is better matched by TRBJ2-7. CDR1 is SGHRS and CDR2 is YFSETQ in the germline V gene. The length of the CDR3 is 12 residues. CDR3 nucleotide sequence: TGCGCCAGCAGCGAACCACCCTACGAGCAGTACTTC. Protein: CASSEPPYEQYF.

The rearrangement joins TRBV5-4 to TRBJ2-7, with TRBD2 identical over 7 bases. CDR3 length: 14 amino acids. The germline V gene encodes CDR1 SGHNT and CDR2 YYREEE (reference sequence). J lost 2 bases, V lost 2 bases, and 4 bases had no gene match. The DNA of the CDR3 is TGTGCCAGCAGCTTTAGCGGGTTAGCCTACGAGCAGTACTTC. It codes for CASSFSGLAYEQYF.

This clone showed up just a few times. The chain joins TRBV18 to TRBJ1-1; D is uncertain. Germline values: CDR1 KGHSH, CDR2 LQKENI. The V end was cut by 0 bases, the J end by 4 bases, with 9 bases between. The CDR3 extends over 14 amino acids. The CDR3, as DNA: TGTGCCAGCTCACCACCCGTAGGAGGCACTGAAGCTTTCTTT. This gives the protein CASSPPVGGTEAFF.

The chain is built from TRBV6-5 and TRBJ2-2; D perhaps matches TRBD1 (6 bases). The V end was cut by 4 bases, the J end by 8 bases, with 11 bases between. The CDR3 sequence is 13 residues long. Per germline, CDR1 MNHEY and CDR2 SVGAGI. The CDR3 reads CASSFQGWGELFF. Here the CDR3 DNA reads TGTGCCAGCAGTTTCCAGGGGTGGGGGGAGCTGTTTTTT.

This chain uses TRBV11-2 with TRBJ2-7; a possible D gene is TRBD2 (5 bases). The CDR3 loop spans 14 amino acids. Germline values: CDR1 SGHAT, CDR2 FQNNGV. V was shortened by 3 bases and J by 6 bases, with 15 bases between the two germline ends. CDR3 nucleotides: TGTGCCAGCAGCTTCCCGCCGGAGGCTGGCGAGCAGTACTTC. Its protein is CASSFPPEAGEQYF. Looking up the rest from reference TRBV11-2 and TRBJ2-7 gives the full variable domain: EAGVAQSPRYKIIEKRQSVAFWCNPISGHATLYWYQQILGQGPKLLIQFQNNGVVDDSQLPKDRFSAERLKGVDSTLKIQPAKLEDSAVYLCASSFPPEAGEQYFGPGTRLTVT.

The rearrangement links TRBV9 to TRBJ2-1; 13 bases agree with TRBD2. CDR1 is SGDLS and CDR2 is YYNGEE in the germline V gene. CDR3 length equals 19 residues. With V trimmed by 0 bases and J by 7 bases, 13 bases remained unmatched. CDR3 protein: CASSVGGGMGLAGQNEQFF. CDR3 sequence (DNA): TGTGCCAGCAGCGTAGGGGGGGGGATGGGACTAGCGGGGCAGAATGAGCAGTTCTTC.

The table lists this clone with a few counts. V gene TRBV15 combines with J gene TRBJ2-7; 9 nucleotides agree with TRBD1. V was clipped by 4 bases and J by 5 bases; unmatched bases: 9. The V gene's germline CDR1 is LNHNV and CDR2 YYDKDF (reference sequence). This CDR3 has 15 residues. CDR3 sequence reads: CATSIATGGKDEQYF. CDR3 nucleotides: TGTGCCACCAGCATTGCTACAGGGGGCAAGGACGAGCAGTACTTC.

Worth noting for this clone: Other DNA sequences within the sample encode an identical CDR3. This CDR3 is CASSQVASGTVLETQYF. CDR3 DNA sequence: TGTGCCAGCAGCCAAGTGGCTAGCGGGACGGTTTTAGAGACCCAGTACTTC. The rearrangement links TRBV4-2 to TRBJ2-5; 9 bases line up with TRBD2. Trimming took 1 base from V and 4 from J; bases not matched to a gene: 10. Looked up from germline, CDR1 is LGHNA and CDR2 is YNFKEQ. This CDR3 contains 17 residues.

The chain has TRBV9 and TRBJ2-3; 15 bases match TRBD2. The CDR3 sequence is 19 residues long. V was pared by 3 bases and J by 3 bases, with 11 bases of the junction left unmatched. In germline, CDR1 is SGDLS, CDR2 YYNGEE. The CDR3 DNA is TGTGCCAGCAGCGAAACCGGGACTAGCGGGAGGAGAGGGACAGATACGCAGTATTTT. The encoded protein is CASSETGTSGRRGTDTQYF.

The J gene is TRBJ1-5, the V gene TRBV15, with D unresolved. The CDR3 is 17 residues long. The ends were cut back, 1 base at V and 0 bases at J, with 13 bases in the middle. Germline-derived CDR1 and CDR2 are LNHNV and YYDKDF (reference sequence). As DNA, the CDR3 is TGTGCCACCAGCAGAGTGAAGGGAGCTTATAGCAATCAGCCCCAGCATTTT. It yields the protein CATSRVKGAYSNQPQHF.

This clone was detected only a few times. V gene TRBV9 combines with J gene TRBJ2-6; 8 positions match TRBD1. V lost 3 bases, J lost 2 bases, and 7 bases stayed unmatched. The germline V gene encodes CDR1 SGDLS and CDR2 YYNGEE. CDR3 length equals 17 residues. CDR3 residues: CASSDGQGPTGANVLTF. In DNA, the CDR3 is TGTGCCAGCAGCGACGGACAGGGTCCCACTGGGGCCAACGTCCTGACTTTC.

This clone was seen a handful of times. The J gene is TRBJ2-5, the V gene TRBV18, with 10 bases aligning to TRBD2. This CDR3 region has 18 residues. The junction had 9 bases not matched to a gene; V was cut back by 2 bases and J by 0 bases. CDR1 KGHSH and CDR2 LQKENI come from the germline V gene. The CDR3, as DNA: TGTGCCAGCTCACCAGCGAGGACTAGCGGATGGTACCAAGAGACCCAGTACTTC. Its translation is CASSPARTSGWYQETQYF.

The V and J genes are TRBV10-3 and TRBJ1-3, with 7 bases lining up with TRBD1. The CDR3 covers 13 residues. Germline V gene sequence: CDR1 ENHRY, CDR2 SYGVKD. The J segment lost 4 bases and the V segment lost 8 bases, leaving 5 bases of the junction unmatched. The CDR3 DNA reads TGTGCCATCCGAGGGACAGCAGGAAACACCATATATTTT. This gives the protein CAIRGTAGNTIYF.

The chain is built from TRBV7-2 and TRBJ2-7, with a possible D match to TRBD2 (6 bases). The germline V gene has CDR1 SGHTA and CDR2 FQGNSA. Trimming pared 3 bases from V and 0 bases from J, leaving 15 bases between. The CDR3 sequence is 16 residues long. The CDR3 DNA follows: TGTGCCAGCAGCTTGGGACCGGGACTGAGCTCCTACGAGCAGTACTTC. It specifies CASSLGPGLSSYEQYF.

This clone was seen a few times. This chain links TRBV10-3 with TRBJ1-5; D remains ambiguous. The CDR3 is 15 amino acids. Germline loops: CDR1 ENHRY, CDR2 SYGVKD. Trimming stripped 8 bases from V and 2 bases from J, with 16 bases between. CDR3 loop: CAISEEGIGNQPQHF. The DNA for the CDR3 is TGTGCCATCTCCGAGGAGGGCATAGGCAATCAGCCCCAGCATTTT.